The entry that follows covers one T cell receptor (beta chain) sequence. V lost 4 bases to trimming and J lost 0 bases; unmatched junction nucleotides: 9. CDR3 length: 18 amino acids. Germline V gene lookup returns CDR1 SGHTA and CDR2 FQGNSA. Exposed enrollees had met someone with a PCR-confirmed or clinician-diagnosed COVID-19 case at some point within the 2 weeks before study entry. The method was immunoSEQ multiplex PCR; TCRdb's version includes in-frame clones alone and lacks a portion of them. The sample has around 330,000 clones, 85% seen once; the top ten hold about 2%. This sample is drawn from a study of blood T cell repertoires in COVID-19. Study summary: COVID-19 samples collected from the United States, Italy and Spain covered acute and convalescent phases.

The chain uses TRBV7-2 and TRBJ2-1, with TRBD2 matching over 10 bases. This clonotype originated in a woman aged 25 to 39 who had been exposed to COVID-19. The sample taken for sequencing was PBMCs or T cells enriched from blood (not recorded which). The CDR3: CASSSHSSGRSSYNEQFF. The CDR3 DNA sequence: TGTGCCAGCAGCTCACACAGTAGCGGGAGGAGCTCCTACAATGAGCAGTTCTTC.